The present entry profiles one TCR beta chain with its context. The CDR3 covers 15 residues. Germline V gene lookup returns CDR1 MNHNS and CDR2 SASEGT. With V trimmed by 1 base and J by 5 bases, 6 bases remained unmatched. This sample is part of a study of T cells in Graves' hyperthyroidism and ophthalmopathy. Amplified TCR beta CDR3 regions derived from RNA transcripts. Primed by the HTBI set, a first-round RT-PCR was run on the TCR CDR3. From the multiplex PCR reads, TCRdb called clonotypes with MiXCR, one entry per CDR3 protein. The table records roughly 56,000 distinct CDR3 sequences, 49% of them present only once. Clinical symptoms, serum thyroxine, TRAb, thyroid ultrasound and orbital computed tomography informed diagnoses.

The TCR was taken from a woman aged 30 to 39 with Graves' ophthalmopathy. The sample taken for sequencing was blood. The J gene is TRBJ2-7, the V gene TRBV6-1, with 9 bases aligning to TRBD2. In nucleotides, the CDR3 is TGTGCCAGCAGTGAAGATAGCGGGAGAGGCAACGAGCAGTACTTC. Amino acid sequence: CASSEDSGRGNEQYF.